The rows below give T cell receptor beta chains drawn from one sample of a study of OX40 agonist ivuxolimab in advanced cancers. The table came from immunoSEQ multiplex PCR; TCRdb's copy has only in-frame clones and leaves some out. The profile covers around 80,000 clones, with about 86% appearing a single time and 0.8% to 1% taken by the ten largest. The specimen was CD4+ or CD8+ T cells sorted from blood, collected in a trial of the OX40 agonist ivuxolimab. Receptors were obtained from an adult with an advanced solid tumor such as melanoma, head and neck, liver or kidney cancer. Each CDR3 is given with its conserved first and last residue. A D gene is named only where the DNA matches it firmly. Not every row has a clone size; where given, it reads once, few, many or a size class.

D	length	V	size	J	DNA	CDR3
NA	15	TRBV7-9	NA	TRBJ2-1	TGTGCCAGCAGCAAGGGCCTAGGGAGGGGGGAGCTGCAGTTCTTC	CASSKGLGRGELQFF
TRBD2	15	TRBV5-1	NA	TRBJ2-1	TGCGCCAGCAGCTTGGAGGGACTAGCCTCCAGTGAGCAGTTCTTC	CASSLEGLASSEQFF
NA	15	TRBV30	NA	TRBJ1-5	TGTGCCTGGAGTGCCTCTCCCGGGGGGACCCAGCCCCAGCATTTT	CAWSASPGGTQPQHF
NA	13	TRBV6-5	NA	TRBJ1-6	TGTGCCAGCAGTTACCGACCTTTCGAACCCCTCCACTTT	CASSYRPFEPLHF
TRBD2	15	TRBV18	NA	TRBJ2-1	TGTGCCAGCTCACCAAGTCAGGCTAGCGGACCCCCCGAGTTCTTC	CASSPSQASGPPEFF
NA	17	TRBV7-9	NA	TRBJ2-1	TGTGCCAGCAGCCCCGAGTTTGGTGGAGGGTCCTACAATGAGCAGTTCTTC	CASSPEFGGGSYNEQFF
NA	12	TRBV7-9	NA	TRBJ2-5	TGTGCCAGCAGCCCCTTAGAAGAGACCCAGTACTTC	CASSPLEETQYF
NA	15	TRBV9	NA	TRBJ2-1	TGTGCCAGCAGCGTGTATGGGGGCGCCTACAATGAGCAGTTCTTC	CASSVYGGAYNEQFF
TRBD2	16	TRBV5-1	NA	TRBJ2-7	TGCGCCAGCAGCTTGGCCACAGCGGGGAACACCTACGAGCAGTACTTC	CASSLATAGNTYEQYF
NA	14	TRBV23-1	NA	TRBJ1-4	TGCGCCAGCACCGTTCTCGGGGAGGTTGAAAAACTGTTTTTT	CASTVLGEVEKLFF
NA	15	TRBV7-9	NA	TRBJ1-2	TGTGCCAGCAGCTTAGCGCGAGGGGATTGGGATGGCTACACCTTC	CASSLARGDWDGYTF
NA	14	TRBV6-6	few	TRBJ1-1	TGTGCCAGCAGCCAACCGGGGGTTCGCACTGAAGCTTTCTTT	CASSQPGVRTEAFF
NA	15	TRBV6-5	once	TRBJ2-7	TGTGCCAGCAGTTACCTCTCAGGACCCTCCTACGAGCAGTACTTC	CASSYLSGPSYEQYF
TRBD2	13	TRBV28	NA	TRBJ2-7	TGTGCCAGCAGTTGGACTAGCCCCTACGAGCAGTACTTC	CASSWTSPYEQYF
NA	13	TRBV10-3	few	TRBJ1-2	TGTGCCATCAGTGACCGGGATTTGGGTGGCTACACCTTC	CAISDRDLGGYTF
TRBD1	16	TRBV5-1	NA	TRBJ2-7	TGCGCCAGCAGTTTTGGCGACCGGGACAGGGGGTCCGAGCAGTACTTC	CASSFGDRDRGSEQYF
TRBD1	13	TRBV19	NA	TRBJ1-1	TGTGCCAGTAGGGACAGGATGAACACTGAAGCTTTCTTT	CASRDRMNTEAFF
NA	14	TRBV6-6	NA	TRBJ2-3	TGTGCCAGCAGTTACATGGGGGGTACAGATACGCAGTATTTT	CASSYMGGTDTQYF
TRBD2	17	TRBV7-2	NA	TRBJ2-1	TGTGCCAGCAGCGGTGGACTAGCGGGAGAAACCTACAATGAGCAGTTCTTC	CASSGGLAGETYNEQFF
NA	10	TRBV29-1	few	TRBJ2-7	TGCAGCGTCGGGGATTACGAGCAGTACTTC	CSVGDYEQYF
TRBD1	18	TRBV5-1	NA	TRBJ2-6	TGCGCCAGCAGCCTAAGGACAGGGAAGGTGGATGGGGCCAACGTCCTGACTTTC	CASSLRTGKVDGANVLTF
NA	14	TRBV30	NA	TRBJ2-3	TGTGCCTGGAGTATGAGGGGGAGTAAGGATACGCAGTATTTT	CAWSMRGSKDTQYF
NA	12	TRBV30	once	TRBJ1-1	TGTGCCTGGAGGGGGGGGGACACTGAAGCTTTCTTT	CAWRGGDTEAFF
TRBD1	16	TRBV9	NA	TRBJ1-2	TGTGCCAGCAGCGCCCGGGACAGGGGCGAGAACTATGGCTACACCTTC	CASSARDRGENYGYTF
TRBD2	15	TRBV7-3	NA	TRBJ2-7	TGTGCCAGCAGCTTGGAAGCGGGGGCATCCTACGAGCAGTACTTC	CASSLEAGASYEQYF
NA	14	TRBV7-2	NA	TRBJ1-4	TGTGCCAGCAGCTTAGACGTAACTAATGAAAAACTGTTTTTT	CASSLDVTNEKLFF
TRBD2	12	TRBV6-5	NA	TRBJ2-7	TGTGCCAGCGGGGGGGACCGCTACGAGCAGTACTTC	CASGGDRYEQYF
NA	13	TRBV10-1	NA	TRBJ2-3	TGCGCCAGCAGTGAGAGGACTGCAGATACGCAGTATTTT	CASSERTADTQYF
TRBD1	15	TRBV12-5	NA	TRBJ2-1	TGTGCTAGTGGTCCCCCGAGGGGACAGGACAATGAGCAGTTCTTC	CASGPPRGQDNEQFF
TRBD2	16	TRBV14	few	TRBJ2-7	TGTGCCAGCAGCCAAACTAGCGGGGGGCTCTCCTACGAGCAGTACTTC	CASSQTSGGLSYEQYF
NA	15	TRBV7-6	NA	TRBJ2-1	TGTGCCAGCAGACAGGACAACCTAGGTAGCAATGAGCAGTTCTTC	CASRQDNLGSNEQFF
NA	16	TRBV7-6	NA	TRBJ1-6	TGTGCCAGCAGCTTAGACGAGGGTAGCTATAATTCACCCCTCCACTTT	CASSLDEGSYNSPLHF
NA	13	TRBV6-5	NA	TRBJ2-3	TGTGCCAGCAGCACAGGGTACACAGATACGCAGTATTTT	CASSTGYTDTQYF
TRBD2	15	TRBV6-6	once	TRBJ2-5	TGTGCCAGCATGACACGGACTAGCGGGGCCGAGACCCAGTACTTC	CASMTRTSGAETQYF
NA	16	TRBV5-5	NA	TRBJ1-1	TGTGCCAGCAGCACGGTACTCCGGGGGAGGGTAAGGTTGGCTTTCTTT	CASSTVLRGRVRLAFF
NA	14	TRBV4-3	NA	TRBJ1-2	TGCGCCAGCAGCCAAGGAGGTCTGGGCTATGGCTACACCTTC	CASSQGGLGYGYTF
TRBD2	15	TRBV5-1	NA	TRBJ2-7	TGCGCCAGCAGCTCCGACGGGGGGAGGGCCAGGGAGCAGTACTTC	CASSSDGGRAREQYF
TRBD2	14	TRBV5-4	NA	TRBJ2-7	TGTGCCAGCAGTCTAGCGGGGGCCAGGGACGAGCAGTACTTC	CASSLAGARDEQYF
NA	13	TRBV10-3	NA	TRBJ2-1	TGTGCCATCAGCCGGGACGGCAACAATGAGCAGTTCTTC	CAISRDGNNEQFF
NA	13	TRBV6-5	NA	TRBJ2-7	TGTGCCAGCAGTTACTCTATGCTTTACGAGCAGTACTTC	CASSYSMLYEQYF
NA	14	TRBV7-2	NA	TRBJ1-2	TGTGCCAGCAGCTTCCGGGACCCTATATGGGGCTACACCTTC	CASSFRDPIWGYTF
TRBD2	15	TRBV7-3	NA	TRBJ2-3	TGTGCCAGCAGCTTTATAGCGGGAGGGCCAGATACGCAGTATTTT	CASSFIAGGPDTQYF
TRBD2	14	TRBV19	NA	TRBJ2-1	TGTGCCAGTAAGATAGCGGGAGACTACAATGAGCAGTTCTTC	CASKIAGDYNEQFF
NA	13	TRBV7-2	NA	TRBJ2-7	TGTGCCAGCAGCTCCGGACAGACCTACGAGCAGTACTTC	CASSSGQTYEQYF
TRBD2	13	TRBV10-3	NA	TRBJ2-3	TGTGCCATACTAGCGCGACGCACAGATACGCAGTATTTT	CAILARRTDTQYF
NA	15	TRBV25-1	NA	TRBJ1-2	TGTGCCAGCAGTGAATTATCCGGCCAGAACTATGGCTACACCTTC	CASSELSGQNYGYTF
TRBD2	15	TRBV27	NA	TRBJ2-1	TGTGCCAGCAGTTACAGGAGCGGGAGCCTTGTTGAGCAGTTCTTC	CASSYRSGSLVEQFF
TRBD1	14	TRBV6-5	NA	TRBJ2-2	TGTGCCAGCAGTTATTGGACAGGGGCCGGGGAGCTGTTTTTT	CASSYWTGAGELFF
NA	14	TRBV5-6	NA	TRBJ2-7	TGTGCCAGCAGCTTTGTCCGGAACTCCTACGAGCAGTACTTC	CASSFVRNSYEQYF
NA	13	TRBV6-6	once	TRBJ2-1	TGTGCCAGCAGCGGCGCAGGGTTAGGTGAGCAGTTCTTC	CASSGAGLGEQFF